One sample yielded the 3 T cell receptor beta chains listed below, sequenced in a study of blood T cell repertoires in COVID-19. Libraries were prepared by immunoSEQ multiplex PCR; TCRdb keeps only in-frame clonotypes and omits some of them. The table records approximately 74,000 clones, about 83% of them present only once. What was sequenced was peripheral blood. The receptors originated from a man between 65 and 80 years old with acute or convalescent COVID-19.

The chain recombines TRBV30 with TRBJ1-1, with TRBD1 matching over 8 bases. The germline V gene has CDR1 GTSNPN and CDR2 SVGIG (reference sequence). The CDR3 has 15 residues. Trimming removed 5 bases from V and 1 base from J; junction bases left unmatched: 9. The CDR3 spells CAWAPAGGWNTEAFF. The CDR3, as DNA: TGTGCCTGGGCGCCCGCAGGGGGCTGGAACACTGAAGCTTTCTTT.

CDR3 nucleotide sequence: TGTGCCAGCAGTAGAGCGGGAGTACTCTACAATGAGCAGTTCTTC. Its protein product is CASSRAGVLYNEQFF. The gene calls are TRBV6-5 and TRBJ2-1; 8 nucleotides match TRBD2. The CDR3 loop spans 15 amino acids. Trimming cost V 5 bases and J 3 bases; bases outside gene matches: 6. Germline lookup yields CDR1 MNHEY and CDR2 SVGAGI.

There are a few counts of this clone. This chain joins TRBV27 and TRBJ2-1; the match to TRBD1 covers 8 bases. Germline assignment: CDR1 MNHEY and CDR2 SMNVEV (reference sequence). The V segment lost 5 bases and the J segment 2 bases; nucleotides outside the gene matches: 5. This CDR3 region has 15 residues. In nucleotides, the CDR3 is TGTGCCAGCAGTCTCGACAGGGGCACCTACAATGAGCAGTTCTTC. This translates into CASSLDRGTYNEQFF.